One sample yielded the 3 T cell receptor beta chains listed below, sequenced in a study of T cell repertoires in cytomegalovirus infection. TCRdb re-called the reads with MiXCR, one entry per CDR3 protein. This sample has 250,000 or so distinct CDR3 sequences, with roughly an eighth found just once. The sample was PBMCs. Receptors originate from a human donor in good health (CMV status not recorded). Some clones in this sample may be carry-over from other donors' samples.

This clonotype was observed at least ten times. The chain combines TRBV7-2 with TRBJ2-1; D not resolved. Germline V gene lookup returns CDR1 SGHTA and CDR2 FQGNSA. Trimming took 5 bases from V and 6 from J, leaving 17 bases between them. The CDR3 runs 15 residues. CDR3 residues: CASSRAGPVVNEQFF. CDR3 nucleotides: TGTGCCAGCAGCCGGGCCGGGCCCGTGGTCAATGAGCAGTTCTTC.

Only a few counts were recorded for this clonotype. The rearrangement joins TRBV18 to TRBJ1-2; D uncertain. There are 16 residues in the CDR3. Germline V gene data show CDR1 as KGHSH and CDR2 as LQKENI. Trimming took off 0 bases at V and 11 bases at J, with 22 bases between the two ends. The CDR3 sequence: CASSPPQQTLSTRYTF. Here the CDR3 DNA reads TGTGCCAGCTCACCACCGCAACAGACCCTTTCTACGCGATACACCTTC.

This clonotype was seen ten or more times. The chain couples TRBV10-3 to TRBJ2-7, with a tentative D call TRBD2 (5 bases). CDR1 is ENHRY, CDR2 SYGVKD, per germline. Trimming took off 4 bases at V and 4 bases at J, with 20 bases between the two ends. The CDR3 runs 16 residues. CDR3 region: CAISVIASARAYEQYF. CDR3 bases: TGTGCCATCAGTGTTATAGCTTCGGCGCGGGCTTACGAGCAGTACTTC.